Following are 23 T cell receptor beta chains from one sample sequenced in a study of T cell clonotyping in hematopoietic cell transplantation. Measured with immunoSEQ multiplex PCR; TCRdb has only the in-frame clones, and not every one. The sample yields 12,000 to 15,000 clones, just over 85% seen once. The starting material was PBMCs, obtained 100 days after allogeneic stem cell transplant. Receptors originate from a male patient aged 45-60 years who had an allogeneic stem cell transplant from an unrelated donor, so T cells may come from the graft donor. Some clones in this sample may be carry-over from other donors' samples.

The gene calls are TRBV7-2 and TRBJ2-2, with TRBD2 matching 7 bases. Germline V gene lookup returns CDR1 SGHTA and CDR2 FQGNSA. This CDR3 has 16 amino acids. The junction had 11 bases not matched to a gene; V was cut back by 6 bases and J by 4 bases. The CDR3 here is CASSHAAGAGTGELFF. DNA of the CDR3: TGTGCCAGCAGTCACGCCGCGGGAGCGGGCACCGGGGAGCTGTTTTTT.

The chain is built from TRBV11-1 and TRBJ2-4; perhaps D is TRBD1 or TRBD2 (5 bases each). The V gene lost 1 base and the J gene lost 9 bases, with 10 bases spanning the gap. CDR1 is SGHAT, CDR2 FQDESV, per germline (reference sequence). This CDR3 contains 13 residues. CDR3 in amino acids: CASSLGKGSIQYF. Written as DNA, the CDR3 is TGTGCCAGCAGCTTAGGGAAGGGGAGCATTCAGTACTTC.

This clone appeared once. This sequence joins TRBV19 and TRBJ1-1; D is ambiguous. The germline V and J ends were trimmed by 6 bases and 1 base, with 6 bases remaining between them. Per germline, CDR1 LNHDA and CDR2 SQIVND (reference sequence). This CDR3 is built from 12 residues. CDR3 DNA sequence: TGTGCCAGTAGAGATACGAACACTGAAGCTTTCTTT. Residues: CASRDTNTEAFF.

The rearrangement uses TRBV6-1 and TRBJ1-3; D gene uncertain. The V end lost 1 base, the J end lost 10 bases, and 11 bases lay between the germline ends. This CDR3 comprises 13 residues. Germline lookup yields CDR1 MNHNS and CDR2 SASEGT. The DNA of the CDR3 is TGTGCCAGCAGTGAAGATAGGGTTGGGACCATATATTTT. Protein: CASSEDRVGTIYF.

The chain is built from TRBV10-3 and TRBJ1-5; 7 bases line up with TRBD1. With V trimmed by 5 bases and J by 3 bases, 4 bases remained unmatched. CDR1 and CDR2 from the germline V gene are ENHRY and SYGVKD. CDR3 size: 14 residues. CDR3 coding DNA: TGTGCCATCAGTACGGGACAGCACAATCAGCCCCAGCATTTT. Its translation is CAISTGQHNQPQHF.

The genes are TRBV4-2 and TRBJ2-1, with D perhaps TRBD2 (6 bases). CDR1 and CDR2 (germline): LGHNA, YNFKEQ. V was cut by 1 base and J by 1 base, with 14 bases left in between. CDR3 length: 17 residues. The CDR3 loop is CASSQATGAGSYNEQFF. Here the CDR3 DNA reads TGTGCCAGCAGCCAAGCTACTGGCGCGGGATCCTACAATGAGCAGTTCTTC.

The V call is TRBV6-1, the J call TRBJ2-1, with 9 positions matching TRBD2. The ends lost 5 bases at V and 9 bases at J; junction bases unmatched: 5. The CDR3 spans 13 residues. CDR1 is MNHNS and CDR2 is SASEGT in the germline V gene. Here the CDR3 DNA reads TGTGCCAGCAGTAGCGGGGGGTTGAGTGAGCAGTTCTTC. This sequence encodes CASSSGGLSEQFF.

The rearrangement joins TRBV19 to TRBJ2-2; D possibly corresponds to TRBD1 (6 bases). The V end lost 3 bases, the J end lost 3 bases, and 8 bases lay between the germline ends. CDR1 is LNHDA and CDR2 is SQIVND in the germline V gene (reference sequence). CDR3 length equals 14 residues. For the CDR3, the DNA is TGTGCCAGTAGTATCAAGGGGGACACCGGGGAGCTGTTTTTT. Residues: CASSIKGDTGELFF.

The chain recombines TRBV28 with TRBJ2-1; 10 bases agree with TRBD1. This CDR3 has 18 residues. The germline V gene encodes CDR1 MDHEN and CDR2 SYDVKM. V gave up 8 bases and J gave up 16 bases; unmatched junction bases: 29. The CDR3: CASVPPDRGLSGRGVFFF. For the CDR3, the DNA is TGTGCCAGCGTCCCACCCGACAGGGGGCTCTCCGGGAGGGGGGTCTTTTTCTTC.

By sample fraction, this clone is medium-sized (0.01 to 0.1%). The gene calls are TRBV2 and TRBJ2-2; D possibly corresponds to TRBD2 (5 bases). This CDR3 spans 15 amino acids. CDR1 and CDR2 (germline): SNHLY, FYNNEI. Deletions cut 5 bases from V and 4 bases from J, with 14 bases between. This CDR3 is CASSYLRVTTGELFF. As DNA, the CDR3 is TGTGCCAGCAGTTATTTGAGGGTCACCACCGGGGAGCTGTTTTTT.

The V call is TRBV27, the J call TRBJ1-6; 9 positions match TRBD1. The CDR3 runs to 15 residues. The V gene's germline CDR1 is MNHEY and CDR2 SMNVEV (reference sequence). J lost 6 bases, V lost 4 bases, and 4 bases had no gene match. The CDR3 is CASSYPTGGNSPLHF. Written as DNA, the CDR3 is TGTGCCAGCAGTTACCCGACAGGGGGTAATTCACCCCTCCACTTT.

The genes are TRBV19 and TRBJ1-5; 10 bases align to TRBD1. This CDR3 spans 18 amino acids. Trimming at V came to 6 bases and at J to 2 bases, leaving 13 bases not matched to a gene. Germline CDR1 reads LNHDA; CDR2 reads SQIVND (reference sequence). The chain's CDR3 is CASRKTGGAGLGNQPQHF. Written as DNA, the CDR3 is TGTGCCAGTAGGAAGACAGGGGGCGCGGGTCTTGGCAATCAGCCCCAGCATTTT.

This clone was observed a single time. DNA of the CDR3: TGTGCCAGCAGCCTCGGACTAGCGGGAGGTTCGAAGGATGAGCAGTTCTTC. This translates into CASSLGLAGGSKDEQFF. The gene calls are TRBV7-2 and TRBJ2-1, with TRBD2 identical over 14 bases. The CDR3 covers 17 residues. The J segment lost 8 bases and the V segment lost 5 bases, leaving 11 bases of the junction unmatched. Germline V gene data show CDR1 as SGHTA and CDR2 as FQGNSA.

The CDR3: CASSSHSRDRRYSNQPQHF. CDR3 in DNA: TGCGCCAGCAGCTCGCACTCCCGGGACAGGAGATATAGCAATCAGCCCCAGCATTTT. The V and J genes are TRBV5-1 and TRBJ1-5; 8 positions match TRBD1. V was clipped by 3 bases and J by 0 bases; unmatched bases: 14. The length of the CDR3 is 19 residues. Germline V gene data show CDR1 as SGHRS and CDR2 as YFSETQ. The whole variable domain, filled in from reference TRBV5-1 and TRBJ1-5, reads KAGVTQTPRYLIKTRGQQVTLSCSPISGHRSVSWYQQTPGQGLQFLFEYFSETQRNKGNFPGRFSGRQFSNSRSEMNVSTLELGDSALYLCASSSHSRDRRYSNQPQHFGDGTRLSIL.

The rearrangement joins TRBV14 to TRBJ2-2; no firm D call. The CDR3 runs 13 residues. Per germline, CDR1 SGHDN and CDR2 FVKESK. The V end lost 3 bases, the J end lost 0 bases, and 2 bases lay between the germline ends. The CDR3 DNA is TGTGCCAGCAGCCAGGCGAACACCGGGGAGCTGTTTTTT. It is translated as CASSQANTGELFF.

The CDR3 DNA sequence: TGTGCCAGCAGCCAAGGGCCCGGGGCCTTTGAAGCTTTCTTT. Amino acid sequence: CASSQGPGAFEAFF. The rearrangement uses TRBV4-2 and TRBJ1-1, with D maybe TRBD1 (5 bases). V was trimmed by 1 base and J by 7 bases, leaving 13 bases between them. The CDR3 is made up of 14 amino acids. Per germline, CDR1 LGHNA and CDR2 YNFKEQ.

CDR3 nucleotide sequence: TGTGCCTGGACGGAGGGGAAAGGGAACTATGGCTACACCTTC. Translated, it gives CAWTEGKGNYGYTF. V is TRBV30 and J is TRBJ1-2; D possibly corresponds to TRBD1 (5 bases). V gave up 4 bases and J gave up 2 bases, with 14 bases separating them. Germline V gene sequence: CDR1 GTSNPN, CDR2 SVGIG (reference sequence). The CDR3 is 14 residues long.

The gene calls are TRBV5-6 and TRBJ1-6, with D tentatively TRBD1 (5 bases). This CDR3 spans 15 amino acids. V was cut by 2 bases and J by 8 bases, with 14 bases left in between. Germline CDR1 is SGHDT and CDR2 is YYEEEE. The CDR3 region is CASSFLGQGDSPLHF. For the CDR3, the DNA is TGTGCCAGCAGCTTTCTTGGGCAGGGCGATTCACCCCTCCACTTT.

The table lists this clone with a few counts. The chain uses TRBV12-5 and TRBJ2-4; no firm D call. From germline, CDR1 is LGHNT and CDR2 FRNRAP. The V and J ends lost 6 bases and 7 bases respectively, with 16 bases between them. The CDR3 totals 14 residues. In DNA, the CDR3 is TGTGCTAGTGGGTCCCTATTAGGAAGGAACATTCAGTACTTC. Translation gives CASGSLLGRNIQYF.

The gene calls are TRBV7-9 and TRBJ2-7; tentatively, D is TRBD1 or TRBD2 (5 bases each). Germline CDR1 and CDR2: SEHNR and FQNEAQ (reference sequence). V gave up 1 base and J gave up 4 bases, with 14 bases separating them. This CDR3 region has 15 residues. The DNA of the CDR3 is TGTGCCAGCAGCTTAGGGGGACCCATCTCTTACGAGCAGTACTTC. Its translation is CASSLGGPISYEQYF.

V is TRBV14 and J is TRBJ2-2; TRBD2 matches at 9 bases. Trimming removed 4 bases from V and 5 bases from J; junction bases left unmatched: 11. CDR3 length: 17 residues. Germline CDR1 reads SGHDN; CDR2 reads FVKESK. In DNA form, the CDR3 reads TGTGCCAGCAGCCCGCTGATAGCGGGAGCGGGGACCGGGGAGCTGTTTTTT. Its protein is CASSPLIAGAGTGELFF.

The chain employs TRBV29-1 and TRBJ2-7, with 8 bases matching TRBD2. V lost 5 bases to trimming and J lost 3 bases; unmatched junction nucleotides: 6. The CDR3 loop spans 13 amino acids. Germline V gives CDR1 SQVTM, CDR2 ANQGSEA. CDR3 nucleotide sequence: TGCAGCGTTTCACGGACTAGCAGCTACGAGCAGTACTTC. The encoded protein is CSVSRTSSYEQYF.

This chain connects TRBV5-1 to TRBJ2-7; D is perhaps TRBD1 (6 bases). V lost 1 base to trimming and J lost 3 bases, with 11 bases between them. Per the germline V gene, CDR1 is SGHRS and CDR2 is YFSETQ. This CDR3 has 14 amino acids. This CDR3 is CASSLQGRYYEQYF. DNA of the CDR3: TGCGCCAGCAGCTTGCAGGGGCGTTACTACGAGCAGTACTTC.